This paragraph covers one T cell receptor beta chain sequence. There is no known antigen for this receptor. Base qualities are not at hand, and no much larger clone is one base apart. Every donor was a healthy Caucasian. The twin cohort comprised three pairs of female monozygotic twins, all aged roughly 18 to 30 years. Positive isolation kits from Invitrogen were used to isolate CD4+ and CD8+ T cell populations. The V end gives up 1 base and the J end 6 bases, leaving 5 bases in the junction not matched to a gene. From the germline V gene, CDR1 is MGHDK and CDR2 is SYGVNS. From the cysteine up to the phenylalanine, the CDR3 has a length of 14 residues. Just the 42-base CDR3 DNA is kept, in frame starting at base 1. These data are taken from a study of identical twins (dated by TCRdb to about 2016). Background for the entire study: To test whether fetal clonotypes persist, the study used deep sequencing on TCR alpha and beta repertoires from monozygotic twins, unrelated adults of various ages, and cord blood. To rule out contamination, replicate twin experiments were performed at different times with different library preparation protocols. What the study reported, not specific to this receptor: A weaker excess of twin sharing was found in beta out-of-frame sequences because the signal-to-noise ratio was lowered by fewer shared sequences. Out-of-frame TCR alpha sharing in monozygotic twins was systematically underestimated by recombination models, whereas sharing between unrelated individuals was in agreement with the recombination models. Abundant cord blood beta clonotypes had fewer insertions, young adult naive repertoires showed a similar but weaker trend, and memory repertoires showed no such trend. Invariant T cells such as MAIT and iNKT could partly confound zero-insertion analyses, though diverse VJ usage argued against this for most clonotypes. Conclusions relied on cross-sectional statistical analysis, since the same donors could not be followed over many years. Compared with coincidental sharing between unrelated individuals, an excess of low generation-probability sequences was observed among out-of-frame TCR alpha sequences shared between twins.

Receptor amplification or capture employed 5' RACE. TCRdb shows the sequencer as Illumina HiSeq 2000. A universal primer binding site was introduced by template switching, and a unique molecular identifier was present in the final cDNA, enabling accurate counting of TCR cDNA molecules. Specific primers in the conserved constant-segment region were used to synthesize first-strand cDNA for the TCR alpha and beta chains. To control for contamination, each cDNA library was double barcoded with a SMART-Mk sample barcode plus Illumina barcodes. TruSeq adapter sequences along with Illumina sample barcodes were introduced in two successive PCR steps. The Illumina HiSeq platform was used with custom primers to sequence TCR alpha and beta cDNA libraries. Per the source publication's procedure: Raw reads were processed with MiGEC to extract unique molecular identifiers, and MiXCR was used to determine CDR3 positions. Recombination models were inferred per individual with the repgenHMM and IGoR tools using an EM algorithm. The analysis of shared clonotypes was done with the tcR package in R, with sharing normalized by the product of cloneset sizes. Out-of-frame nonproductive sequences were analyzed to study raw recombination free of thymic and clonal selection effects. Clones were called with MiXCR by TCRdb after fastp trimmed the public reads at Q25, and only in-frame beta chains were retained. Identical CDR3 protein sequences are pooled into one entry, listed with their most common genes and DNA. The V and J calls follow TCRdb's processing rather than the paper's. The sample table contains some 500,000 distinct CDR3 sequences; only one count was recorded for approximately 15% of them. Around 0.57% of the sample is held by the ten biggest clonotypes.

These sequences were also reported in another study, on yellow fever vaccine responses in identical twins. Per the second study: The T cell response to vaccination in identical twins was reported by the authors to appear partly convergent and partly personalized. Focusing on identical twins, the study followed the T cell clones that responded to the vaccine, and did so with precision.

The clonotype comes from a woman aged 18 to 35 in good health. The chain is assembled from TRBV25-1 and TRBJ1-2; 7 bases in between match TRBD1. Sample: CD4+ T cells sorted from blood. The CDR3 region has the sequence CASSEFGTVHGYTF. The DNA is TGTGCCAGCAGTGAATTCGGGACAGTTCATGGCTACACCTTC.